The 17 T cell receptor beta chains in this list originate from one sample, sequenced in a study of blood T cell repertoires in COVID-19. Libraries were prepared by immunoSEQ multiplex PCR; TCRdb keeps only in-frame clonotypes and omits some of them. This sample has some 340,000 clones, with approximately 81% found just once. The sample comprised peripheral blood. These receptors all stem from a woman younger than 30 with acute or convalescent COVID-19.

This clone was picked up a small number of times. The rearrangement uses TRBV18 and TRBJ1-5; D is undetermined. From germline, CDR1 is KGHSH and CDR2 LQKENI. Trimming took 4 bases from V and 4 from J, leaving 8 bases between them. The CDR3 has 13 amino acids. The CDR3 spells CASSLSLNQPQHF. CDR3 bases: TGTGCCAGCTCACTATCCTTAAATCAGCCCCAGCATTTT.

The V and J genes are TRBV12-5 and TRBJ2-5, with a tentative D call TRBD2 (5 bases). The germline V and J ends were trimmed by 1 base and 5 bases, with 8 bases remaining between them. Germline-derived CDR1 and CDR2 are LGHNT and FRNRAP. CDR3 length: 13 residues. CDR3 amino acids: CASGLASGETQYF. The DNA of the CDR3 is TGTGCTAGTGGTTTGGCCTCGGGGGAGACCCAGTACTTC.

This chain links TRBV5-1 with TRBJ2-7; weak D call: TRBD1 (6 bases). CDR1 is SGHRS, CDR2 YFSETQ, per germline. The CDR3 is 15 amino acids. The germline V and J ends were trimmed by 4 bases and 4 bases, with 18 bases remaining between them. CDR3 in amino acids: CASSPVGHPGYEQYF. Here the CDR3 DNA reads TGCGCCAGCAGCCCCGTGGGACACCCAGGGTACGAGCAGTACTTC.

The gene calls are TRBV7-2 and TRBJ2-3; tentative D call: TRBD1 (5 bases). The CDR3 length is 13 residues. CDR1 and CDR2 (germline): SGHTA, FQGNSA. V lost 11 bases and J lost 4, with 16 bases in between. The CDR3 coding sequence is TGTGCCTTACAGGTTGGGAAGGCAGATACGCAGTATTTT. It codes for CALQVGKADTQYF.

This CDR3 is CASSATTGAGNTIYF. In nucleotides, the CDR3 is TGTGCCAGCAGCGCTACGACAGGGGCTGGAAACACCATATATTTT. The V gene is TRBV3-1 (or the pseudogene TRBV3-2), the J gene TRBJ1-3, with 8 positions matching TRBD1. The CDR3 is 15 residues long. Germline assignment: CDR1 LGHDT and CDR2 YNNKEL (reference sequence). J gave up 2 bases and V 5 bases, and 5 bases lay outside the gene matches.

J is TRBJ2-7 and V is TRBV19, with 10 bases identical to TRBD1. The germline V gene encodes CDR1 LNHDA and CDR2 SQIVND (reference sequence). J was trimmed by 4 bases and V by 7 bases; bases with no gene match: 7. This CDR3 region has 14 residues. The CDR3 region is CASTPTGGRYEQYF. The CDR3 DNA follows: TGTGCCAGTACCCCGACAGGGGGCAGATACGAGCAGTACTTC. The full variable domain, its missing parts supplied by reference TRBV19 and TRBJ2-7, is DGGITQSPKYLFRKEGQNVTLSCEQNLNHDAMYWYRQDPGQGLRLIYYSQIVNDFQKGDIAEGYSVSREKKESFPLTVTSAQKNPTAFYLCASTPTGGRYEQYFGPGTRLTVT.

The chain carries TRBV7-2 and TRBJ2-2, with TRBD2 matching over 13 bases. Unmatched junction bases numbered 5, after V lost 3 bases and J lost 4 bases. Germline assignment: CDR1 SGHTA and CDR2 FQGNSA. The CDR3 extends over 17 amino acids. The CDR3 protein is CASSFPGLAGVTGELFF. The CDR3 coding sequence is TGTGCCAGCAGCTTCCCAGGACTAGCGGGAGTCACCGGGGAGCTGTTTTTT.

This clone showed up just a few times. The chain links TRBV9 to TRBJ2-1; 10 bases line up with TRBD1. V was clipped by 2 bases and J by 12 bases; unmatched bases: 11. CDR1 is SGDLS and CDR2 is YYNGEE in the germline V gene. The length of the CDR3 is 15 residues. The CDR3 here is CASSVSGQGELGQFF. The CDR3 nucleotides read TGTGCCAGCAGCGTCTCCGGACAGGGGGAACTTGGGCAGTTCTTC. The variable domain in full, with the rest retrieved from reference TRBV9 and TRBJ2-1, is DSGVTQTPKHLITATGQRVTLRCSPRSGDLSVYWYQQSLDQGLQFLIQYYNGEERAKGNILERFSAQQFPDLHSELNLSSLELGDSALYFCASSVSGQGELGQFFGPGTRLTVL.

The chain combines TRBV7-3 with TRBJ2-3; 7 bases match TRBD2. Germline V lookup: CDR1 SGHTA, CDR2 FQGTGA. The trim removed 7 bases at V and 2 bases at J, leaving 9 bases unmatched. The CDR3 is made up of 15 amino acids. DNA for the CDR3: TGTGCCAGCACCTGGACTAGAGATACCACAGATACGCAGTATTTT. Translation: CASTWTRDTTDTQYF.

Only a few counts were recorded for this clone. This sequence joins TRBV24-1 and TRBJ2-2; 12 bases agree with TRBD1. Germline trimming cut 3 bases from V and 7 bases from J; bases unmatched to any gene: 17. The germline gives CDR1 KGHDR, CDR2 SFDVKD. This CDR3 is built from 20 residues. CDR3 in amino acids: CATSDPRDRGLRETLGELFF. CDR3 DNA: TGTGCCACCAGTGATCCCCGGGACAGGGGGCTGCGGGAGACTCTCGGGGAGCTGTTTTTT.

This clone has only one observation. The chain has TRBV7-9 and TRBJ1-6; the match to TRBD1 covers 11 bases. Germline V CDR1 and CDR2: SEHNR, FQNEAQ (reference sequence). The V and J ends lost 5 bases and 2 bases, in that order; junction bases with no gene match: 11. There are 19 residues in the CDR3. CDR3 sequence reads: CASSGRGQGVPTYNSPLHF. CDR3 nucleotide sequence: TGTGCCAGCAGCGGACGGGGACAGGGGGTACCGACCTATAATTCACCCCTCCACTTT.

The rearrangement joins TRBV3-1 (or the pseudogene TRBV3-2) to TRBJ1-2; 12 bases align to TRBD1. V lost 4 bases, J lost 6 bases, and 3 bases stayed unmatched. The CDR3 has 14 residues. Germline V gene lookup returns CDR1 LGHDT and CDR2 YNNKEL (reference sequence). Here the CDR3 DNA reads TGTGCCAGCAGCCGGGGACAGGGGGCTGATGGCTACACCTTC. Translating gives CASSRGQGADGYTF.

This sequence joins TRBV10-2 and TRBJ2-2, with D possibly matching TRBD1 (5 bases). Trimming took 0 bases from V and 2 from J, leaving 10 bases between them. CDR3 size: 16 residues. From germline, CDR1 is WSHSY and CDR2 SAAADI. Written as DNA, the CDR3 is TGCGCCAGCAGTGAGTCGGGGCAGAGTAACACCGGGGAGCTGTTTTTT. Translated: CASSESGQSNTGELFF.

This clone was detected once. This chain uses TRBV4-1 with TRBJ2-5, with D maybe TRBD2 (5 bases). Germline V gene sequence: CDR1 MGHRA, CDR2 YSYEKL. This CDR3 comprises 15 residues. Trimming took 0 bases from V and 9 from J, leaving 17 bases between them. The CDR3: CASSQEGEGSGAQYF. The DNA of the CDR3 is TGCGCCAGCAGCCAAGAGGGAGAAGGGTCCGGGGCCCAGTACTTC.

The CDR3 DNA is TGTGCCAGCGGCCGGGACACCATATATTTT. The encoded protein is CASGRDTIYF. This chain uses TRBV6-5 with TRBJ1-3; no definite D call. Looked up from germline, CDR1 is MNHEY and CDR2 is SVGAGI. Trimming removed 8 bases from V and 8 bases from J, with 7 bases in between. This CDR3 is 10 amino acids long.

The chain links TRBV15 to TRBJ1-2; D may be TRBD1 (6 bases). Germline V gene data show CDR1 as LNHNV and CDR2 as YYDKDF (reference sequence). This CDR3 spans 15 amino acids. The V end was cut by 0 bases, the J end by 4 bases, with 12 bases between. CDR3 amino acids: CATSRDSDRFYGYTF. Here the CDR3 DNA reads TGTGCCACCAGCAGAGATAGTGACAGGTTCTATGGCTACACCTTC.

The rearrangement joins TRBV3-1 (or the pseudogene TRBV3-2) to TRBJ2-2; 7 bases agree with TRBD2. Trimming cost V 4 bases and J 3 bases; bases outside gene matches: 8. The CDR3 contains 16 residues. Germline V gene sequence: CDR1 LGHDT, CDR2 YNNKEL (reference sequence). CDR3 DNA sequence: TGTGCCAGCAGCCCAAGTGGTCGGGGGGACACCGGGGAGCTGTTTTTT. Amino acids: CASSPSGRGDTGELFF.